This record concerns one TCR beta chain sequence. Germline V CDR1 and CDR2: MNHNS, SASEGT. The CDR3 runs 15 residues. J lost 9 bases, V lost 6 bases, and 9 bases had no gene match. Everyone who took part was about 18 to 90 years old, and they came from roughly 25 US areas. The source of the sample is a study of blood T cell repertoires in COVID-19. Study details: T cells, B-cell-depleted T cells, or PBMCs provided the cDNA or gDNA that served as material.

Original processing methods: By means of reference gene primer amplification, nucleated cell counts were estimated. Only in-frame clones appear in the TCRdb table, and some are missing; sequencing was by immunoSEQ multiplex PCR. For V, J and clone size, that table is used; D and trimming come from the DNA. The sample contains about 220,000 clones, about 79% of which appear only once. The rearrangement joins TRBV6-1 to TRBJ2-1, with 12 bases that match TRBD2. This TCR derives from a woman between 35 and 50 years old with acute COVID-19. The source material was PBMCs or T cells enriched from blood (not recorded which). For the CDR3, the DNA is TGTGCCAGCAGCTCTAGCGGGGGGGCAGGCGGTGAGCAGTTCTTC. It encodes CASSSSGGAGGEQFF.